This T cell receptor (beta chain) was found in a study of T-cell reconstitution after alpha-beta-depleted transplantation in children. V lost 6 bases to trimming and J lost 5 bases; unmatched junction nucleotides: 8. Germline values: CDR1 MNHEY, CDR2 SMNVEV (reference sequence). The length of the CDR3 is 14 residues. Study-wide findings and caveats: The authors attributed T-cell counts and diversity one year after transplant mostly to newly produced T cells.

It was with unique molecular identifiers that the TCRbeta library was prepared. TCRdb recomputed calls from the PCR reads with MiXCR, one row per CDR3 protein. This repertoire shows about 610,000 distinct CDR3 sequences, 25% to 30% found once; its top ten account for 30% to 40%. To note about this clonotype: Its antigen is not identified.

The sequencing here drew on PBMCs, taken before TCRalphabeta/CD19-depleted stem cell transplant. This TCR came from a boy younger than two with Wiskott-Aldrich syndrome, due to receive a stem cell transplant. The chain couples TRBV27 to TRBJ2-7, with TRBD1 matching 9 bases. This CDR3 reads CASRPRQGGHEQYF. The CDR3, as DNA: TGTGCCAGCAGACCGAGACAGGGGGGCCACGAGCAGTACTTC.